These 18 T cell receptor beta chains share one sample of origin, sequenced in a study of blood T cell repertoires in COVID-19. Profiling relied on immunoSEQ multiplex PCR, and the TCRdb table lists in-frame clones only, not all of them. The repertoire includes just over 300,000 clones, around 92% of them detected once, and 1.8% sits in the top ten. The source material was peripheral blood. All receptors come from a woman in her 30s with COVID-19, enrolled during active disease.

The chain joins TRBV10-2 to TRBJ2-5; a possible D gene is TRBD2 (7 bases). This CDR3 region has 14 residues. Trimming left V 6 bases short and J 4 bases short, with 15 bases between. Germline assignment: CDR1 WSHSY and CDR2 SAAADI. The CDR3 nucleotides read TGCGCCAGCAGCGGCGGGGAGGGGGGAGAGACCCAGTACTTC. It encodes CASSGGEGGETQYF.

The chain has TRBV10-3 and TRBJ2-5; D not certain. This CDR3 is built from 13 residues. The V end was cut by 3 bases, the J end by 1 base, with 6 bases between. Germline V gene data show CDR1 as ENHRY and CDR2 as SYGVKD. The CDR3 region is CAISDNTQETQYF. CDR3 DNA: TGTGCCATCAGTGACAACACCCAAGAGACCCAGTACTTC.

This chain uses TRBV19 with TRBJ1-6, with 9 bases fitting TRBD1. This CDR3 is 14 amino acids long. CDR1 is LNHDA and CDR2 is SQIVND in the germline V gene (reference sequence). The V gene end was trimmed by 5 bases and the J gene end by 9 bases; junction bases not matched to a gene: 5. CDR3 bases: TGTGCCAGTAGTTTAGGACAGGGGAGTTCACCCCTCCACTTT. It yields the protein CASSLGQGSSPLHF.

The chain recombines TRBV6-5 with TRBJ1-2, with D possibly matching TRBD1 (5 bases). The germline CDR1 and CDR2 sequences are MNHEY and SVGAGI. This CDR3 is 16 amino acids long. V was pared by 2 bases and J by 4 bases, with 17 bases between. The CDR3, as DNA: TGTGCCAGCAGTTACGCTGGGGGGGAGGGCGGCTATGGCTACACCTTC. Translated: CASSYAGGEGGYGYTF.

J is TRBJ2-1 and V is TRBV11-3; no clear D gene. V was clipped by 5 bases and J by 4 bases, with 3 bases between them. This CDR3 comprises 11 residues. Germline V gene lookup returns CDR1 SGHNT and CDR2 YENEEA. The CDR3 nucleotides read TGTGCCAGCAGCGTATACAATGAGCAGTTCTTC. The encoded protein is CASSVYNEQFF.

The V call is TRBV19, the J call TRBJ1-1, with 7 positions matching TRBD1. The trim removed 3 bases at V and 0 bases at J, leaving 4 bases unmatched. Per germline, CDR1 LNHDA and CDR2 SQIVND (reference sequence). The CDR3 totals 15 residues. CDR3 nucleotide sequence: TGTGCCAGTAGTATGGCCGGGACAGTGAACACTGAAGCTTTCTTT. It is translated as CASSMAGTVNTEAFF.

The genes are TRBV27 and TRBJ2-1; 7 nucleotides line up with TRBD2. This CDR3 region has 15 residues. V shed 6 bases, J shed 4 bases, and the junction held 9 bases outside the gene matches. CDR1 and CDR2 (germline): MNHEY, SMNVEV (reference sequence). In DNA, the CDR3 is TGTGCCAGCAGCCGGCGGGGGACCGGGTACAATGAGCAGTTCTTC. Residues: CASSRRGTGYNEQFF.

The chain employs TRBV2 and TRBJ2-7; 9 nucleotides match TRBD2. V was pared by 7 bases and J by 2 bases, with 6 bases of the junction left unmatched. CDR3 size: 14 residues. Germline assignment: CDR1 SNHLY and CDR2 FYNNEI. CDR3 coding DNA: TGTGCCAGCAAGCTAGCGGGGAGGCCCTACGAGCAGTACTTC. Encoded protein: CASKLAGRPYEQYF. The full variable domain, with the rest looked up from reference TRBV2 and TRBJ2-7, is EPEVTQTPSHQVTQMGQEVILRCVPISNHLYFYWYRQILGQKVEFLVSFYNNEISEKSEIFDDQFSVERPDGSNFTLKIRSTKLEDSAMYFCASKLAGRPYEQYFGPGTRLTVT.

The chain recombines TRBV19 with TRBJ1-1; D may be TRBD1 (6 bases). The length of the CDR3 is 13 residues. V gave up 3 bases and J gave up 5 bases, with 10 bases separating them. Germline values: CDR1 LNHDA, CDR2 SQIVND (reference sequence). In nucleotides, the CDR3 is TGTGCCAGTAGTATTGCAGGGACAACTGAAGCTTTCTTT. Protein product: CASSIAGTTEAFF.

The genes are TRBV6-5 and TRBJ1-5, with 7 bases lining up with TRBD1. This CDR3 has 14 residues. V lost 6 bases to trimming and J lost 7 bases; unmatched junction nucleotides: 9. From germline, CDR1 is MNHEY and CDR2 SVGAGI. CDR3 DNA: TGTGCCAGCAGGACACAGGGGAAAAAACAGCCCCAGCATTTT. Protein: CASRTQGKKQPQHF.

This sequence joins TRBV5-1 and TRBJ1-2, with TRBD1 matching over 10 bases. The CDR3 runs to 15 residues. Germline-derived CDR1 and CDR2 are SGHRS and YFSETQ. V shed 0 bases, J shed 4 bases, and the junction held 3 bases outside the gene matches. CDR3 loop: CASSLGTGGAYGYTF. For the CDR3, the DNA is TGCGCCAGCAGCTTGGGGACAGGGGGGGCCTATGGCTACACCTTC.

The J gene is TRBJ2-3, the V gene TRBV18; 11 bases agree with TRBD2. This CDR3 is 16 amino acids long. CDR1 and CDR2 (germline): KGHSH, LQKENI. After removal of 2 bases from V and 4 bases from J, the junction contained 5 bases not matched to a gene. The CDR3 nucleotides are TGTGCCAGCTCACCATATAGCGGGGGGGCCTCAGATACGCAGTATTTT. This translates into CASSPYSGGASDTQYF.

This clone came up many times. The CDR3 is CASSRLAYNETQYF. As DNA, the CDR3 is TGTGCCAGCAGCCGACTAGCGTACAACGAGACCCAGTACTTC. The chain has TRBV14 and TRBJ2-5; 8 bases agree with TRBD2. The CDR3 sequence is 14 residues long. CDR1 and CDR2 (germline): SGHDN, FVKESK. Trimming took 4 bases from V and 5 from J; bases not matched to a gene: 6.

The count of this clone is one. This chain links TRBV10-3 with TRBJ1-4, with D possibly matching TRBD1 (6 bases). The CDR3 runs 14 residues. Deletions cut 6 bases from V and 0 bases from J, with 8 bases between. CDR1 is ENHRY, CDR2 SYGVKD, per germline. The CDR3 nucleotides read TGTGCCATCAGCCCAGGGGCAACTAATGAAAAACTGTTTTTT. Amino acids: CAISPGATNEKLFF.

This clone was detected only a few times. The CDR3: CASSITHTGTTEAFF. CDR3 DNA: TGTGCCAGTAGTATCACACACACAGGGACGACTGAAGCTTTCTTT. The rearrangement joins TRBV19 to TRBJ1-1; D might be TRBD1 (6 bases). V was shortened by 3 bases and J by 5 bases, with 16 bases between the two germline ends. The CDR3 is 15 residues long. Germline V gene lookup returns CDR1 LNHDA and CDR2 SQIVND (reference sequence).

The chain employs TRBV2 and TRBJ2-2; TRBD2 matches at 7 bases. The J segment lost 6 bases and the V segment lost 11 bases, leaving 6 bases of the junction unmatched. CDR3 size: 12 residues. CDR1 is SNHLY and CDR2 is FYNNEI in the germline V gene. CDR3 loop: CAVGEGPGELFF. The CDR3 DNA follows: TGTGCCGTCGGGGAGGGGCCCGGGGAGCTGTTTTTT.

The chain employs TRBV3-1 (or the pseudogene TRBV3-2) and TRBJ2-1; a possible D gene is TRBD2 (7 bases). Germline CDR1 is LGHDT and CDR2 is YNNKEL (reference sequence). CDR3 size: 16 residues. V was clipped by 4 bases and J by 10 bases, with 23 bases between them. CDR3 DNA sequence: TGTGCCAGCAGCCCACGACAAGTGGGGGGGCCTAAAGAGCAGTTCTTC. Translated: CASSPRQVGGPKEQFF.

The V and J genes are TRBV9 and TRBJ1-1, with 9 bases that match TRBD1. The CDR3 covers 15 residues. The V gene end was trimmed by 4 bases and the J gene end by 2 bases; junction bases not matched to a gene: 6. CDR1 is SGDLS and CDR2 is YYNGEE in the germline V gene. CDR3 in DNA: TGTGCCAGCAGCTCCAGACAGGGGGTAAACACTGAAGCTTTCTTT. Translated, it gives CASSSRQGVNTEAFF.